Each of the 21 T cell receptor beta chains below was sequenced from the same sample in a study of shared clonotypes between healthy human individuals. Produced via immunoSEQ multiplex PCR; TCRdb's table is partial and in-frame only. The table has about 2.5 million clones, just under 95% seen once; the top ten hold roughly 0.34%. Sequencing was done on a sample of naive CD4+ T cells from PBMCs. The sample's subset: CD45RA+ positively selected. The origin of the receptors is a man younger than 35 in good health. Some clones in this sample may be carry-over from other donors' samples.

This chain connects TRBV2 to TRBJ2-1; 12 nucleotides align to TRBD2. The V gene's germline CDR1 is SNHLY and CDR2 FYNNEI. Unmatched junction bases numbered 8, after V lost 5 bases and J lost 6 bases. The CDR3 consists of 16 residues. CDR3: CASSYLAGGGRNEQFF. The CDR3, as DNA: TGTGCCAGCAGTTATCTAGCGGGAGGGGGGCGCAATGAGCAGTTCTTC. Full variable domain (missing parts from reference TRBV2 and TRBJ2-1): EPEVTQTPSHQVTQMGQEVILRCVPISNHLYFYWYRQILGQKVEFLVSFYNNEISEKSEIFDDQFSVERPDGSNFTLKIRSTKLEDSAMYFCASSYLAGGGRNEQFFGPGTRLTVL.

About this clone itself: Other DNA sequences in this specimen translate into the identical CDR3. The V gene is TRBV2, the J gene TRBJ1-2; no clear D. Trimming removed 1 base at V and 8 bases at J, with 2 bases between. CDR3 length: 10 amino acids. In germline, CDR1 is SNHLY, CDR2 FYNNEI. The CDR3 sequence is CASSEVGYTF. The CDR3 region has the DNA TGTGCCAGCAGTGAAGTCGGCTACACCTTC.

The DNA of the CDR3 is TGTGCCAGCAGGGTGCAGGGTAGAGGCTACAATGAGCAGTTCTTC. Its translation is CASRVQGRGYNEQFF. V and J are TRBV6-1 and TRBJ2-1, with D perhaps matching TRBD1 (5 bases). The CDR3 runs to 15 residues. Germline values: CDR1 MNHNS, CDR2 SASEGT. V was clipped by 6 bases and J by 3 bases, with 15 bases between them.

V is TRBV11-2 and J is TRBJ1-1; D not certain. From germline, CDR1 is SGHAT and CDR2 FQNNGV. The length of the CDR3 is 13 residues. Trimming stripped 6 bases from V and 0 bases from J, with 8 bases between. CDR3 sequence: CASRPRLNTEAFF. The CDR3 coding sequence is TGTGCCAGCAGACCCCGCCTGAACACTGAAGCTTTCTTT.

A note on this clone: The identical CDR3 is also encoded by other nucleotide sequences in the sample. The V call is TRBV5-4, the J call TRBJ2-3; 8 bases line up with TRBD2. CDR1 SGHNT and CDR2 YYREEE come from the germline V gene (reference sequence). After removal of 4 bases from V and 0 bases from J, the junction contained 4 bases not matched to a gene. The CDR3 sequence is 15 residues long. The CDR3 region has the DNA TGTGCCAGCAGCCTGTCTAGCGGGAGCACAGATACGCAGTATTTT. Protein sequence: CASSLSSGSTDTQYF. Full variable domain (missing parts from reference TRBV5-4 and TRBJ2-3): ETGVTQSPTHLIKTRGQQVTLRCSSQSGHNTVSWYQQALGQGPQFIFQYYREEENGRGNFPPRFSGLQFPNYSSELNVNALELDDSALYLCASSLSSGSTDTQYFGPGTRLTVL.

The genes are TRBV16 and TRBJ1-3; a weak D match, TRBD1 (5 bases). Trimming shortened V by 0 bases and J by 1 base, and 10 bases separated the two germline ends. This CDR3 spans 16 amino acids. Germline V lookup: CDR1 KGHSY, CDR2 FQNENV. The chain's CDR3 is CASSQSRAGSGNTIYF. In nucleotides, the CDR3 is TGTGCCAGCAGCCAATCAAGGGCAGGGTCTGGAAACACCATATATTTT.

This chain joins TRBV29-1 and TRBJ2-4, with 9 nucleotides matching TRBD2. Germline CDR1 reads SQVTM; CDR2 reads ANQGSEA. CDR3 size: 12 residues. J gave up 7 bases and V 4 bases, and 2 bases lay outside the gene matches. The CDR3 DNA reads TGCAGCGTTGCTAGCGGGAAGAACATTCAGTACTTC. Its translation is CSVASGKNIQYF.

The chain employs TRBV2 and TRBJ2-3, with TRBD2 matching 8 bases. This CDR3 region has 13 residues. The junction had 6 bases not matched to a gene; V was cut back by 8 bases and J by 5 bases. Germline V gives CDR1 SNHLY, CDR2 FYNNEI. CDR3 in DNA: TGTGCCAGCGGGCGGGAGGTGGGAGATACGCAGTATTTT. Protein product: CASGREVGDTQYF. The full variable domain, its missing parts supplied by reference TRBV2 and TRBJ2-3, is EPEVTQTPSHQVTQMGQEVILRCVPISNHLYFYWYRQILGQKVEFLVSFYNNEISEKSEIFDDQFSVERPDGSNFTLKIRSTKLEDSAMYFCASGREVGDTQYFGPGTRLTVL.

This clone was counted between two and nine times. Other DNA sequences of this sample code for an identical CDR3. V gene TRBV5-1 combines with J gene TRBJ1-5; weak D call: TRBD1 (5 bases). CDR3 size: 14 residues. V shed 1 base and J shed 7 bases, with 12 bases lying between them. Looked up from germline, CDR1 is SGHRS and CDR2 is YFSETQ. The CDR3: CASSLSWGGQPQHF. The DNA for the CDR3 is TGCGCCAGCAGCTTGAGCTGGGGCGGGCAGCCCCAGCATTTT.

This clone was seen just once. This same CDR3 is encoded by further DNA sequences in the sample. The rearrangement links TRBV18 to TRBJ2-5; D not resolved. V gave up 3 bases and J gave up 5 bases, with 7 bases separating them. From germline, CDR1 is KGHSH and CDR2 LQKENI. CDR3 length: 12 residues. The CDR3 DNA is TGTGCCAGCTCACCTCGCGAGGAGACCCAGTACTTC. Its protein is CASSPREETQYF.

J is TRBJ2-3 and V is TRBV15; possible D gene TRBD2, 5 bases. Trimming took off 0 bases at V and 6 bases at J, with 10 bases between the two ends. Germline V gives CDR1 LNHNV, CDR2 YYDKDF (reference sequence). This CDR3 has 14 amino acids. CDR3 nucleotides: TGTGCCACCAGCAGAGATCGGTCGGGGGATACGCAGTATTTT. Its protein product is CATSRDRSGDTQYF.

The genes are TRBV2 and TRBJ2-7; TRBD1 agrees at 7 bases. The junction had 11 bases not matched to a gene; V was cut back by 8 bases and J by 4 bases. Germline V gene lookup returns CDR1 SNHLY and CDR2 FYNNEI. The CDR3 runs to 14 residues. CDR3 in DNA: TGTGCCAGCTCCTTGGGACAGCCCAAATACGAGCAGTACTTC. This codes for CASSLGQPKYEQYF.

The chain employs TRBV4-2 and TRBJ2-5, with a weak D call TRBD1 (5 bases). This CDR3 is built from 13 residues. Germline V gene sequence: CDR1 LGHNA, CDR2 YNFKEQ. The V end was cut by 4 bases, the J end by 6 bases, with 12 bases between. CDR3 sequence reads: CASSPLTDQTQYF. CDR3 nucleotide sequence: TGTGCCAGCAGCCCCTTGACAGACCAGACCCAGTACTTC.

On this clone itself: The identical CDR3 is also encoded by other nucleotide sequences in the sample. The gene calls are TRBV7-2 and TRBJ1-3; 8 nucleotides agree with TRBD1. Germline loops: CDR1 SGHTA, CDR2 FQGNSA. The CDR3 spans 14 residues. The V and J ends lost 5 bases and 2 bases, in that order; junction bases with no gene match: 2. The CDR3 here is CASSPQGAGNTIYF. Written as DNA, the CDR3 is TGTGCCAGCAGCCCACAGGGGGCTGGAAACACCATATATTTT.

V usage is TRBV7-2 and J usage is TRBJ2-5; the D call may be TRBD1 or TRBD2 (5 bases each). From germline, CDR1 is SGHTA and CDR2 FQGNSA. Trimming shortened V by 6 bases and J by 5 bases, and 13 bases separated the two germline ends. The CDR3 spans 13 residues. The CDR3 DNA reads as TGTGCCAGCAGTCAGGGACCAGACGAGACCCAGTACTTC. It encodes CASSQGPDETQYF. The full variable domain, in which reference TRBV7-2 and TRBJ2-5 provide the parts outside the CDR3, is GAGVSQSPSNKVTEKGKDVELRCDPISGHTALYWYRQSLGQGLEFLIYFQGNSAPDKSGLPSDRFSAERTGGSVSTLTIQRTQQEDSAVYLCASSQGPDETQYFGPGTRLLVL.

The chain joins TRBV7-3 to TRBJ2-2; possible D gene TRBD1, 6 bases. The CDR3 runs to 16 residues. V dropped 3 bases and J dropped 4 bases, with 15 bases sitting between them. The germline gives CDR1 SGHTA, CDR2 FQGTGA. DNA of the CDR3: TGTGCCAGCAGCTTCTTGGGGGCGCCGGGCACCGGGGAGCTGTTTTTT. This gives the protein CASSFLGAPGTGELFF.

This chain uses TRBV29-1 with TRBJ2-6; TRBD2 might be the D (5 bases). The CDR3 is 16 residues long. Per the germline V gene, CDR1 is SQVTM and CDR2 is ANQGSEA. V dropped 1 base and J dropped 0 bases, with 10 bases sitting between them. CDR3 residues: CSVEGTGSSGANVLTF. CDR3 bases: TGCAGCGTTGAAGGAACGGGGAGCTCTGGGGCCAACGTCCTGACTTTC.

CDR3 in amino acids: CASSPTPGQILNTEAFF. DNA of the CDR3: TGTGCCAGCAGCCCCACTCCGGGACAGATACTGAACACTGAAGCTTTCTTT. The V call is TRBV7-9, the J call TRBJ1-1; 7 nucleotides align to TRBD1. This CDR3 has 17 amino acids. Germline V CDR1 and CDR2: SEHNR, FQNEAQ (reference sequence). J gave up 0 bases and V 5 bases, and 12 bases lay outside the gene matches.

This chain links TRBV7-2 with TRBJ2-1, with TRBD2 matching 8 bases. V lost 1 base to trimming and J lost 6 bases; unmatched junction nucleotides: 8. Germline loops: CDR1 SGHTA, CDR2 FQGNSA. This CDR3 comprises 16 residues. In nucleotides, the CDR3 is TGTGCCAGCAGCTTAGTCTCGGGACTAGGCCCCAATGAGCAGTTCTTC. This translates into CASSLVSGLGPNEQFF. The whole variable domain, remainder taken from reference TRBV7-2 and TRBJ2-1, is GAGVSQSPSNKVTEKGKDVELRCDPISGHTALYWYRQSLGQGLEFLIYFQGNSAPDKSGLPSDRFSAERTGGSVSTLTIQRTQQEDSAVYLCASSLVSGLGPNEQFFGPGTRLTVL.

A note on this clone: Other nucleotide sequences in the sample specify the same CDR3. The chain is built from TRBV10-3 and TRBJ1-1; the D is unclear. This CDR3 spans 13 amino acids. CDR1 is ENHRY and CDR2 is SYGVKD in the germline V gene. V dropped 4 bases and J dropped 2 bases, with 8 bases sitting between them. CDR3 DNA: TGTGCCATCAGTGTTCGGGGTAACACTGAAGCTTTCTTT. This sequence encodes CAISVRGNTEAFF.

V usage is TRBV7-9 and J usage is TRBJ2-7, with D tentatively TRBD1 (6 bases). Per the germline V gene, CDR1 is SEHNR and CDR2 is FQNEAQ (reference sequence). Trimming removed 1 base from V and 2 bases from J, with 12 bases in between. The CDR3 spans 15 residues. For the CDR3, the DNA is TGTGCCAGCAGCTTAGGACAGGTGCTCGCCTACGAGCAGTACTTC. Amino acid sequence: CASSLGQVLAYEQYF.